The rows below give T cell receptor beta chains drawn from one sample of a study of T cell repertoires in cytomegalovirus infection. For these receptors, no antigen is known. TCRdb re-derived calls from the reads in MiXCR, one entry per CDR3 protein. Altogether some 920,000 distinct CDR3 sequences are present, roughly 30% being singletons, with the ten largest covering about an eighth. The sample consisted of cultured CD8+ T cells from PBMCs, taken from culture after CMV antigen stimulation. The receptors here all came from a human donor in good health (CMV status not recorded). Some clones in this sample may be carry-over from other donors' samples. CDR3s include the opening cysteine and the closing phenylalanine or tryptophan. The D gene is left open where the match is weak. Not every row has a clone size; where given, it reads once, few, many or a size class.

v_gene,d_gene,abundance,j_gene,CDR3aa,CDR3nt
TRBV29-1,TRBD1,few,TRBJ1-6,CSVEAGGRGSPLHF,TGCAGCGTTGAAGCAGGGGGTCGGGGTTCACCCCTCCACTTT
TRBV11-1,TRBD2,NA,TRBJ2-5,CASGPPLAGGLETQYF,TGTGCCAGTGGTCCTCCTCTAGCGGGGGGCCTAGAGACCCAGTACTTC
TRBV6-5,TRBD2,NA,TRBJ2-3,CASSFSPGLADTQYF,TGTGCCAGCAGTTTCTCACCCGGACTAGCAGATACGCAGTATTTT
TRBV6-2/TRBV6-3,NA,NA,TRBJ2-3,CASSYFQGSTDTQYF,TGTGCCAGCAGTTACTTCCAGGGGAGCACAGATACGCAGTATTTT
TRBV19,TRBD2,few,TRBJ2-1,CASSWVRGGDEQFF,TGTGCCAGTAGTTGGGTACGGGGGGGGGATGAGCAGTTCTTC
TRBV6-2/TRBV6-3,NA,NA,TRBJ1-1,CASTYRTAPGSSVLEAFF,TGTGCCAGCACCTATCGCACCGCCCCGGGTTCTAGCGTCCTCGAAGCTTTCTTT
TRBV7-9,TRBD1,few,TRBJ2-7,CASRLGQGTYEQYF,TGTGCCAGCAGGCTGGGACAGGGGACCTACGAGCAGTACTTC
TRBV4-1,NA,NA,TRBJ2-2,CASSQRTPGLYTGELFF,TGCGCCAGCAGCCAGCGAACACCGGGACTCTACACCGGGGAGCTGTTTTTT
TRBV27,NA,few,TRBJ2-3,CASSSTRTSTDTQYF,TGTGCCAGCAGTTCTACTAGAACTAGCACAGATACGCAGTATTTT
TRBV7-4,TRBD1,many,TRBJ1-1,CASSPRTRGIPTEAFF,TGTGCCAGCAGCCCCCGAACCAGGGGGATTCCCACTGAAGCTTTCTTT
TRBV15,TRBD1,few,TRBJ1-1,CATSRAGGIEAFF,TGTGCCACCAGCAGAGCAGGGGGTATTGAAGCTTTCTTT
TRBV7-9,NA,many,TRBJ1-4,CASSPSGGNEKLFF,TGTGCCAGCAGCCCAAGTGGTGGTAATGAAAAACTGTTTTTT
TRBV20-1,NA,once,TRBJ2-1,CSAGNRENEQFF,TGCAGTGCTGGAAACAGGGAAAATGAGCAGTTCTTC
TRBV7-9,NA,NA,TRBJ2-2,CASSLSLHNTGELFF,TGTGCCAGCAGCCTCTCCCTACATAACACCGGGGAGCTGTTTTTT
TRBV28,TRBD1,few,TRBJ1-2,CASSFRTGGDYGYTF,TGTGCCAGCAGTTTCAGGACAGGGGGCGACTATGGCTACACCTTC
TRBV7-2,NA,few,TRBJ1-1,CVSSLGQYTEAFF,TGTGTCAGCAGCCTTGGACAGTACACTGAAGCTTTCTTT
TRBV29-1,NA,NA,TRBJ2-7,CSVVVRGREQYF,TGCAGCGTGGTAGTCAGGGGGAGGGAGCAGTACTTC
TRBV7-9,NA,many,TRBJ2-3,CASREPGRTDTQYF,TGTGCCAGCCGGGAGCCAGGGCGCACAGATACGCAGTATTTT
TRBV12-3/TRBV12-4,NA,many,TRBJ1-5,CASSPPSNQPQHF,TGTGCCAGCAGCCCTCCTAGCAATCAGCCCCAGCATTTT
TRBV13,NA,NA,TRBJ1-1,CASSSPGRTEAFF,TGTGCCAGCAGCTCTCCAGGGAGAACTGAAGCTTTCTTT
TRBV7-6,NA,many,TRBJ1-5,CASSLAPPGIGGNQPQHF,TGTGCCAGCAGCTTAGCACCTCCGGGCATCGGAGGAAATCAGCCCCAGCATTTT
TRBV29-1,TRBD1,few,TRBJ1-1,CSAMTGVNTEAFF,TGCAGCGCCATGACAGGGGTGAACACTGAAGCTTTCTTT
TRBV6-1,TRBD2,few,TRBJ2-3,CASSEYGQLAGMLDTQYF,TGTGCCAGCAGTGAATATGGGCAACTAGCGGGGATGTTAGATACGCAGTATTTT
TRBV29-1,NA,NA,TRBJ2-1,CSVETEKSSYNEQFF,TGCAGCGTTGAGACAGAGAAAAGCTCCTACAATGAGCAGTTCTTC
TRBV12-3/TRBV12-4,NA,few,TRBJ2-1,CASSFGVIAYNEQFF,TGTGCCAGCAGTTTTGGAGTAATTGCCTACAATGAGCAGTTCTTC
TRBV7-9,NA,few,TRBJ2-5,CASSFWGDIVQETQYF,TGTGCCAGCAGCTTTTGGGGGGATATTGTCCAAGAGACCCAGTACTTC
TRBV27,NA,NA,TRBJ2-3,CASSLTGHLYTDTQYF,TGTGCCAGCAGTTTGACGGGACACCTATACACAGATACGCAGTATTTT
TRBV27,TRBD1,NA,TRBJ1-5,CASSTGVDQPQHF,TGTGCCAGCAGCACAGGGGTGGATCAGCCCCAGCATTTT
TRBV6-6,NA,few,TRBJ2-5,CASSYPATQETQYF,TGTGCCAGCAGTTATCCCGCTACCCAAGAGACCCAGTACTTC
TRBV19,NA,NA,TRBJ2-2,CASSSRQWAGELFF,TGTGCCAGTAGTTCCCGACAGTGGGCCGGGGAGCTGTTTTTT
TRBV4-1,TRBD2,many,TRBJ2-1,CASSQEQLAGGSYNEQFF,TGCGCCAGCAGCCAAGAACAACTAGCGGGTGGCTCTTACAATGAGCAGTTCTTC
TRBV4-1,NA,NA,TRBJ2-2,CASSQDGWNTGELFF,TGCGCCAGCAGCCAAGATGGGTGGAACACCGGGGAGCTGTTTTTT
TRBV14,NA,NA,TRBJ2-1,CASNQDIGDSEQFF,TGTGCCAGCAACCAAGATATAGGGGATAGCGAGCAGTTCTTC
TRBV7-9,NA,NA,TRBJ2-5,CASSLERRETQYF,TGTGCCAGCAGCTTAGAAAGGCGGGAGACCCAGTACTTC
TRBV7-8,NA,many,TRBJ2-3,CASRTTGDSPTDTQYF,TGTGCCAGCAGGACTACAGGGGACTCTCCTACAGATACGCAGTATTTT
TRBV7-6,TRBD2,many,TRBJ2-1,CASTLVGGAIDEQFF,TGTGCCAGCACCCTAGTCGGGGGGGCCATCGATGAGCAGTTCTTC
TRBV6-1,NA,NA,TRBJ1-2,CASSESGQLLDGYTF,TGTGCCAGCAGTGAATCAGGCCAGTTACTAGATGGCTACACCTTC
TRBV4-3,NA,few,TRBJ2-1,CASSQDSGANNEQFF,TGCGCCAGCAGCCAAGATTCGGGGGCGAACAATGAGCAGTTCTTC
TRBV28,NA,many,TRBJ1-5,CASKMGRSNQPQHF,TGTGCCAGCAAAATGGGGCGTAGCAATCAGCCCCAGCATTTT
TRBV6-6,NA,many,TRBJ2-1,CASTPPGGSYNEQFF,TGTGCCAGCACCCCCCCCGGGGGCTCCTACAATGAGCAGTTCTTC
TRBV12-5,NA,NA,TRBJ1-1,CASGLGRANTEAFF,TGTGCTAGTGGTTTGGGCCGGGCGAACACTGAAGCTTTCTTT
TRBV19,TRBD1,NA,TRBJ1-6,CASSYRDRAYRPNSPLHF,TGTGCCAGTAGCTACCGGGACAGGGCCTACCGCCCTAATTCACCCCTCCACTTT
TRBV4-1,NA,NA,TRBJ1-1,CASSQEGGEGTEAFF,TGCGCCAGCAGCCAAGAGGGAGGGGAAGGGACTGAAGCTTTCTTT
TRBV4-1,NA,few,TRBJ2-2,CASSLMGENTGELFF,TGCGCCAGCAGCCTGATGGGGGAGAACACCGGGGAGCTGTTTTTT
TRBV6-2/TRBV6-3,NA,NA,TRBJ1-1,CASSYSSRHKPGAFF,TGTGCCAGCAGTTACTCGAGTAGGCACAAGCCGGGGGCTTTCTTT
TRBV6-1,TRBD1,few,TRBJ2-6,CASSPGTVTIYSGANVLTF,TGTGCCAGCAGTCCCGGGACAGTTACGATCTACTCTGGGGCCAACGTCCTGACTTTC
TRBV4-3,NA,NA,TRBJ1-2,CASSQVGGRNGYTF,TGCGCCAGCAGCCAAGTTGGGGGTAGAAATGGCTACACCTTC
TRBV14,NA,few,TRBJ2-1,CASSQDRNRPYNEQFF,TGTGCCAGCAGCCAAGATAGGAACCGACCCTACAATGAGCAGTTCTTC
TRBV6-5,NA,many,TRBJ2-4,CASSYVPPADGDLSVKNIQYF,TGTGCCAGCAGTTACGTCCCTCCCGCGGACGGAGATCTCTCGGTCAAAAACATTCAGTACTTC
TRBV7-9,TRBD2,NA,TRBJ2-1,CATQRTSGGQSSYNEQFF,TGTGCCACCCAGAGGACTAGCGGGGGCCAAAGCTCCTACAATGAGCAGTTCTTC
TRBV6-1,TRBD1,NA,TRBJ1-1,CASSQFRDSVEAFF,TGTGCCAGCAGTCAGTTCCGGGACAGCGTTGAAGCTTTCTTT
TRBV6-1,NA,few,TRBJ2-2,CASSEFAGADTGELFF,TGTGCCAGCAGTGAATTTGCGGGGGCCGACACCGGGGAGCTGTTTTTT
TRBV4-1,NA,few,TRBJ1-4,CASSQGREVLRPNEKLFF,TGCGCCAGCAGCCAGGGTAGAGAGGTACTTCGTCCTAATGAAAAACTGTTTTTT
TRBV27,NA,NA,TRBJ1-1,CASSRGVSNTEAFF,TGTGCCAGCAGTAGGGGAGTATCGAACACTGAAGCTTTCTTT
TRBV12-3/TRBV12-4,TRBD1,few,TRBJ1-2,CASRPQGDRGARGGGYTF,TGTGCCAGCAGACCACAGGGGGACAGGGGCGCCAGGGGAGGTGGCTACACCTTC
TRBV14,TRBD2,once,TRBJ2-2,CASSQGSWTSDTGELFF,TGTGCCAGCAGCCAAGGATCTTGGACTAGCGACACCGGGGAGCTGTTTTTT
TRBV14,NA,few,TRBJ2-2,CASSHPDGVNTGELFF,TGTGCCAGCAGCCACCCGGACGGGGTGAACACCGGGGAGCTGTTTTTT
TRBV2,TRBD1,few,TRBJ1-6,CASSDRGRSYNSPLHF,TGTGCCAGCAGTGACAGGGGGCGGTCCTATAATTCACCCCTCCACTTT
TRBV7-8,NA,many,TRBJ2-1,CASSLEVIWDEQFF,TGTGCCAGCAGCTTAGAAGTGATATGGGATGAGCAGTTCTTC